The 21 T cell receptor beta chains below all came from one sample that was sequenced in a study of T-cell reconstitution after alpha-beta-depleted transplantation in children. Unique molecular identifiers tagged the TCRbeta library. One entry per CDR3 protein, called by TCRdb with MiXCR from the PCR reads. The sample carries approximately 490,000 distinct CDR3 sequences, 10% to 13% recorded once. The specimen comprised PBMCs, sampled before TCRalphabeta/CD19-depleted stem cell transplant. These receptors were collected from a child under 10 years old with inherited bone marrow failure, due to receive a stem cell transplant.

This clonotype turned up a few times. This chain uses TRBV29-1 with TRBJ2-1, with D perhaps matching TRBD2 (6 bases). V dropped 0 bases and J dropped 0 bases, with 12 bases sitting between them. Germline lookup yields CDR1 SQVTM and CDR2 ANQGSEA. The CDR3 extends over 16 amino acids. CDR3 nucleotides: TGCAGCGTTGAAGATCGGGGGACGAGCTCCTACAATGAGCAGTTCTTC. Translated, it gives CSVEDRGTSSYNEQFF.

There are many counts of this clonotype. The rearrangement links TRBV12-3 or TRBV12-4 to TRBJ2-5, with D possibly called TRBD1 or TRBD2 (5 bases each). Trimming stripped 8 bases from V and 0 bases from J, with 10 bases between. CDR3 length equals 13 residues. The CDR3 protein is CASRGEYQETQYF. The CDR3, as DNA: TGTGCCAGCCGAGGGGAGTACCAAGAGACCCAGTACTTC.

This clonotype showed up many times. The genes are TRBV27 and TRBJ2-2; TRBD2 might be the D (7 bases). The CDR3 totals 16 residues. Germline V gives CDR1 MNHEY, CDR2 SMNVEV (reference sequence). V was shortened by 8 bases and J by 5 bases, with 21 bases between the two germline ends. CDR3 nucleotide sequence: TGTGCCAGCCAGCCCGGACTAGAAGGGGGGACCGGGGAGCTGTTTTTT. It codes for CASQPGLEGGTGELFF.

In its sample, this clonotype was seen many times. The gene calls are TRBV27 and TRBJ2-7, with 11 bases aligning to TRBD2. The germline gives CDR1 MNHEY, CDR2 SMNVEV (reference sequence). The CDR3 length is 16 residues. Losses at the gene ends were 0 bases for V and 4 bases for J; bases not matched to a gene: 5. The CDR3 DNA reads TGTGCCAGCAGTTTATCGGTAGCTAGCGGGAGGTACGAGCAGTACTTC. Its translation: CASSLSVASGRYEQYF.

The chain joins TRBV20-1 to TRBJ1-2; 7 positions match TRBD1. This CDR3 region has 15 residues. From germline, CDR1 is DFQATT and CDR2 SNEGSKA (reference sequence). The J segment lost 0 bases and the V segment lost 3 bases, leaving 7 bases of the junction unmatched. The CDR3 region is CSARRDSFSNYGYTF. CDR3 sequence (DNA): TGCAGTGCTAGGCGGGACAGTTTTTCTAACTATGGCTACACCTTC.

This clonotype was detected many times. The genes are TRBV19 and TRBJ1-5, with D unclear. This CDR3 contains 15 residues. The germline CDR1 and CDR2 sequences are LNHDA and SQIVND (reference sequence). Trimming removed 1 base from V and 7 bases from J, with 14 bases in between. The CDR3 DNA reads TGTGCCAGTAGTATAGGGCAGGAAGGGCGGCAGCCCCAGCATTTT. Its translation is CASSIGQEGRQPQHF.

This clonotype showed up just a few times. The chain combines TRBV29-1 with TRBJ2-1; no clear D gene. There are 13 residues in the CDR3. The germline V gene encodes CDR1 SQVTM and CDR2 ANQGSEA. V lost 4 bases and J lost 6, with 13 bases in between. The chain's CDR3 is CSVGTRRTNEQFF. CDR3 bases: TGCAGCGTTGGAACCCGCAGAACCAATGAGCAGTTCTTC.

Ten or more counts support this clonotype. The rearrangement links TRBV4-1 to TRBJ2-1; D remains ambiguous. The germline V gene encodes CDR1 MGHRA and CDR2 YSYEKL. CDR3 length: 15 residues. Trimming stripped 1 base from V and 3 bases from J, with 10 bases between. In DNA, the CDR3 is TGCGCCAGCAGCCAAGGACGGAACTTCTACAATGAGCAGTTCTTC. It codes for CASSQGRNFYNEQFF.

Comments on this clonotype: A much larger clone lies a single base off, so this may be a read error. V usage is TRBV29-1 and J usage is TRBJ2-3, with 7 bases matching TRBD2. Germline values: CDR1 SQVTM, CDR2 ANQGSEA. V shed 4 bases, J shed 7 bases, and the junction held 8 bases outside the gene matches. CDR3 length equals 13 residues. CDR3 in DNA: TGCAGCGTTGTGGCGGGAGAACCACATACGCAGTATTTT. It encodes CSVVAGEPHTQYF.

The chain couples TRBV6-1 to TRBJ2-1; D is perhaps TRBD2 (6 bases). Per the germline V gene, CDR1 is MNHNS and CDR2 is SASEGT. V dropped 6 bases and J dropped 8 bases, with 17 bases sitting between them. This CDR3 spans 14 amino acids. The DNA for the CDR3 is TGTGCCAGCAGACCGGGACTCCTACCCCATGAGCAGTTCTTC. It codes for CASRPGLLPHEQFF.

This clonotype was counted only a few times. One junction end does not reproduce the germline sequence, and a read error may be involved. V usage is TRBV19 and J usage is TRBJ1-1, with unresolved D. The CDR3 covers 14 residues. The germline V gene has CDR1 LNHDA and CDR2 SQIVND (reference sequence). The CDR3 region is CASSIIRVKAEAFF. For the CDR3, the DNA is TGTGCCAGCAGTATAATTCGGGTCAAGGCTGAAGCTTTCTTT.

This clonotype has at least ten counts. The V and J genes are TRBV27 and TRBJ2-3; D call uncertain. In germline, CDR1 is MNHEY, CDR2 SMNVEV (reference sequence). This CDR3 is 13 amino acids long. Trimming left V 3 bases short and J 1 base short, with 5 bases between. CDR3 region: CASSFQGTDTQYF. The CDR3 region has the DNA TGTGCCAGCAGTTTCCAGGGCACAGATACGCAGTATTTT.

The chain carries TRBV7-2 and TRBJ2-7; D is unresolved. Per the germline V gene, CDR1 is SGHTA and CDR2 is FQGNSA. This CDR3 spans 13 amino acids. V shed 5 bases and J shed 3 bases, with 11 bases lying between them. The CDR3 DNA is TGTGCCAGCAGCCCCCAGGCGGTCTACGAGCAGTACTTC. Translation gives CASSPQAVYEQYF.

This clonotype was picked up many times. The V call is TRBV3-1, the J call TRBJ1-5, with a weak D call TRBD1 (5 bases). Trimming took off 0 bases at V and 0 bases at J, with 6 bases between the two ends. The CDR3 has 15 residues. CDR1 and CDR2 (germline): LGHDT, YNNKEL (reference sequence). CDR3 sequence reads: CASSQDQGSNQPQHF. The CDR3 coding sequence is TGTGCCAGCAGCCAAGATCAGGGTAGCAATCAGCCCCAGCATTTT.

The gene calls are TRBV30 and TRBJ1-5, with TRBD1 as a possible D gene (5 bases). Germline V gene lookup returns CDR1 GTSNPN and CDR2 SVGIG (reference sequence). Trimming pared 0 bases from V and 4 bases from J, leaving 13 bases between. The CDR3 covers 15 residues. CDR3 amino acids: CAWSVALRGNQPQHF. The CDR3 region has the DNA TGTGCCTGGAGTGTAGCCCTGCGGGGGAATCAGCCCCAGCATTTT.

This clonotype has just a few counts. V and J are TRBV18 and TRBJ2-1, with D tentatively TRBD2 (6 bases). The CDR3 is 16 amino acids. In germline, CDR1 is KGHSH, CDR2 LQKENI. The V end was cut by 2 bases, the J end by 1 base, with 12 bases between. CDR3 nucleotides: TGTGCCAGCTCACCAGTTAGCGGTACTTCCTACAATGAGCAGTTCTTC. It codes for CASSPVSGTSYNEQFF.

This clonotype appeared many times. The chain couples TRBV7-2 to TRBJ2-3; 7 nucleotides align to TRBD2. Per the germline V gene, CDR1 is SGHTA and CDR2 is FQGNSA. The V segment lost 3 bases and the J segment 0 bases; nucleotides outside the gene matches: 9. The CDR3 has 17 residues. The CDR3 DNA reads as TGTGCCAGCAGCTTGGAGCGGGAATTTTCGAGCACAGATACGCAGTATTTT. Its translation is CASSLEREFSSTDTQYF.

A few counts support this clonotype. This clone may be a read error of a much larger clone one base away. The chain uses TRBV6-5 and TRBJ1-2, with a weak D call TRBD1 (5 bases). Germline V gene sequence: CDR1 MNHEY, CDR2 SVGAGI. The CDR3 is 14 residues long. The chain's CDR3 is CASRFGTDNYCYTF. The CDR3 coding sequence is TGTGCCAGCAGATTCGGGACGGATAACTATTGCTACACCTTC.

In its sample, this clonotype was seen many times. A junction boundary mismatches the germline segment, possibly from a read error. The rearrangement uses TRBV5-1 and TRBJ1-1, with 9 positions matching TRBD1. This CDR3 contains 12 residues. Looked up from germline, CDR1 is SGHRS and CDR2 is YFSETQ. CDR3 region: CASSIQGAPGAF. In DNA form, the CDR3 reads TGCGCCAGCTCCATACAGGGGGCTCCGGGCGCCTTT.

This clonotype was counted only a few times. CDR3 coding DNA: TGCAGTGCTAGAGACCTCTCCGGCGGAGATGGCTACACCTTC. As protein: CSARDLSGGDGYTF. The genes are TRBV20-1 and TRBJ1-2; D remains ambiguous. The V end was cut by 0 bases, the J end by 6 bases, with 14 bases between. The CDR3 spans 14 residues. Germline-derived CDR1 and CDR2 are DFQATT and SNEGSKA (reference sequence).

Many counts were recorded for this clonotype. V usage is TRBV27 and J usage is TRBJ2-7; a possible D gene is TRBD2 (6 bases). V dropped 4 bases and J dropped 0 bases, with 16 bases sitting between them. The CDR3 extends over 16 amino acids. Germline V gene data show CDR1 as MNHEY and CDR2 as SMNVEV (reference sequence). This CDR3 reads CASSWGSGSASYEQYF. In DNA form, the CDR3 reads TGTGCCAGCAGTTGGGGGAGCGGGTCCGCCTCCTACGAGCAGTACTTC.